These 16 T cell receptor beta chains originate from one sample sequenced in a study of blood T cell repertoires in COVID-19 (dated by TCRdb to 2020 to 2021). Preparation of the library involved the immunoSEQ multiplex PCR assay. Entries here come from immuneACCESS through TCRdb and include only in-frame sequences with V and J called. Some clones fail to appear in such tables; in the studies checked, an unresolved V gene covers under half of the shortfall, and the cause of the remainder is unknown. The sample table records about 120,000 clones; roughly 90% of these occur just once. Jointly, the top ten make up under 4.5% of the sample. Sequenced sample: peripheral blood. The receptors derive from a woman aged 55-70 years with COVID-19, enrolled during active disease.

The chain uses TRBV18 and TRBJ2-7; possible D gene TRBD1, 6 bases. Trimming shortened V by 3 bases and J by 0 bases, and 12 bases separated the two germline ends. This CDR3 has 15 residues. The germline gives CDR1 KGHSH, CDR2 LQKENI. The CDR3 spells CASSPAGTHSYEQYF. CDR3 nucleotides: TGTGCCAGCTCACCCGCCGGGACACACTCCTACGAGCAGTACTTC. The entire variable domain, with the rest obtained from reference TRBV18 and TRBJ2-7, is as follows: NAGVMQNPRHLVRRRGQEARLRCSPMKGHSHVYWYRQLPEEGLKFMVYLQKENIIDESGMPKERFSAEFPKEGPSILRIQQVVRGDSAAYFCASSPAGTHSYEQYFGPGTRLTVT.

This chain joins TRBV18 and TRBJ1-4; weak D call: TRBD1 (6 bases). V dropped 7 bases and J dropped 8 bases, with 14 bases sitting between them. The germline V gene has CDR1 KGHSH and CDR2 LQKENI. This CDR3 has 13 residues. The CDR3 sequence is CASCRGRDEKLFF. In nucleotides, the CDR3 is TGTGCCAGCTGCAGGGGCAGGGACGAAAAACTGTTTTTT.

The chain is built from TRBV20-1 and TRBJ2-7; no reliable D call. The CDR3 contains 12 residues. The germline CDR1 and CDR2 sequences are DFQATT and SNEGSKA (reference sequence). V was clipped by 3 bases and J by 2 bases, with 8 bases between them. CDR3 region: CSASDETYEQYF. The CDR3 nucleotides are TGCAGTGCTAGTGATGAGACCTACGAGCAGTACTTC.

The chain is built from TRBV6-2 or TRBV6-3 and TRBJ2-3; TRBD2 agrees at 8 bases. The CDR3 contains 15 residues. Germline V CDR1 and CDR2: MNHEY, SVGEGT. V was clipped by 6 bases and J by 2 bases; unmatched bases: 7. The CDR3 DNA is TGTGCCAGCAGCTATAGCGGGGTCCCCACAGATACGCAGTATTTT. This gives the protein CASSYSGVPTDTQYF.

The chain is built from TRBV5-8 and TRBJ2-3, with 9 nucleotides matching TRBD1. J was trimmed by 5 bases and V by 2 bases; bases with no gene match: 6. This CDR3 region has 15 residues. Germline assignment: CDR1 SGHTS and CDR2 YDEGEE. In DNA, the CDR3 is TGTGCCAGCAGCTTCCGGGACAGGGTCCGAGATACGCAGTATTTT. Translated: CASSFRDRVRDTQYF.

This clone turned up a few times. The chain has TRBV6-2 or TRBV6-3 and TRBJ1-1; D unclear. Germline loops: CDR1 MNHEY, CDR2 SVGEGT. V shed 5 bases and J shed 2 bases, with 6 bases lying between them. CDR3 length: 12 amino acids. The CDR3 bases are TGTGCCAGCAGTCGCTATAACACTGAAGCTTTCTTT. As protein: CASSRYNTEAFF.

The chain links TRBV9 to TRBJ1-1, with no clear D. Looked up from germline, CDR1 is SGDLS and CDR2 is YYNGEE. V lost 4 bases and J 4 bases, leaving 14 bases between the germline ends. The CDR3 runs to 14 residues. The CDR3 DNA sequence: TGTGCCAGCAGCTTTAGACCCGAGGGCACTGAAGCTTTCTTT. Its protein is CASSFRPEGTEAFF.

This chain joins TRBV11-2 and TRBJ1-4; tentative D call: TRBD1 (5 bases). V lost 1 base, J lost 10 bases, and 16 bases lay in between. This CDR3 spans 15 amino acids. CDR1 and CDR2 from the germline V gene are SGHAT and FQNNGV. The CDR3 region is CASSLVPGQLGKLFF. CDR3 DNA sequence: TGTGCCAGCAGCTTAGTGCCAGGGCAGTTGGGAAAACTGTTTTTT.

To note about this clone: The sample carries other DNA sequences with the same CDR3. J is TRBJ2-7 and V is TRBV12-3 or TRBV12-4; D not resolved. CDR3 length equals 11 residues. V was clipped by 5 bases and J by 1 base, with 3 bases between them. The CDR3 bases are TGTGCCAGCAGTCCATCCTACGAGCAGTACTTC. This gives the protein CASSPSYEQYF.

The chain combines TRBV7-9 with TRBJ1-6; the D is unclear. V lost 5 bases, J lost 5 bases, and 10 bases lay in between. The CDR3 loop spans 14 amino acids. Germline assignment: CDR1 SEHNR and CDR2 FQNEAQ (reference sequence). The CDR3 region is CASSVSANNSPLHF. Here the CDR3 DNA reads TGTGCCAGCAGCGTCAGCGCAAATAATTCACCCCTCCACTTT.

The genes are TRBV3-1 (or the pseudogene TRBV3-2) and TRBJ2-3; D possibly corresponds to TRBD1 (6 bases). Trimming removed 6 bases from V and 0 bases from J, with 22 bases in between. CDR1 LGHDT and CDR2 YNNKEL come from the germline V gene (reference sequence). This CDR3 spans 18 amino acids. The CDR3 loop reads CASSLQLQGRPSTDTQYF. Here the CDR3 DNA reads TGTGCCAGCAGTCTTCAGTTACAGGGTCGACCTAGCACAGATACGCAGTATTTT.

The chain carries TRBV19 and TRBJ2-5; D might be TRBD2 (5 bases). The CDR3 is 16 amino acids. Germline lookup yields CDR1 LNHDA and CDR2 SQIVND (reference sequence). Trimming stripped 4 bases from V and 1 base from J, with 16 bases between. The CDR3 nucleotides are TGTGCCAGTAGTACTAGCCGACTTGTCCCCCAAGAGACCCAGTACTTC. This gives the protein CASSTSRLVPQETQYF.

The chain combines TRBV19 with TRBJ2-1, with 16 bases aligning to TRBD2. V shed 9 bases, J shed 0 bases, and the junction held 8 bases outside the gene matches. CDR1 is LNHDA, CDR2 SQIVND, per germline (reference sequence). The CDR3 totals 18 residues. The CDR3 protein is CASQPGLAGGISYNEQFF. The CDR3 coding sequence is TGTGCCAGCCAACCGGGACTAGCGGGGGGGATCTCCTACAATGAGCAGTTCTTC.

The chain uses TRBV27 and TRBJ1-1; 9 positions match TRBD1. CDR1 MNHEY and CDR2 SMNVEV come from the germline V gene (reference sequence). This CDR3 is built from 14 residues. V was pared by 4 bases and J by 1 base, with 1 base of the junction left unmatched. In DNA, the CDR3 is TGTGCCAGCAGTTCGGACAGGGGGAACACTGAAGCTTTCTTT. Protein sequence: CASSSDRGNTEAFF.

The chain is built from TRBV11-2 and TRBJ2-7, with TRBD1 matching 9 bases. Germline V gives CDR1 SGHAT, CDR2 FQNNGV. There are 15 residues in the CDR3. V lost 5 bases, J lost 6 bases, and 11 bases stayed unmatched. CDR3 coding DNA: TGTGCCAGCAGCCCTATTAACAGGGGGCTCGGCGAGCAGTACTTC. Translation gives CASSPINRGLGEQYF.

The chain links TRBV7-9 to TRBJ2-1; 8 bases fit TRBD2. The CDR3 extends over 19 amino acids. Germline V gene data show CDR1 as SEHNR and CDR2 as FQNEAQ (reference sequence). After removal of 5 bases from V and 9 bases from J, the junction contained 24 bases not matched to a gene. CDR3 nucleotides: TGTGCCAGCAGCCCGAGCCTTGGGGCGGGGGGCCCCCGGGGTGGTGAGCAGTTCTTC. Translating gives CASSPSLGAGGPRGGEQFF.